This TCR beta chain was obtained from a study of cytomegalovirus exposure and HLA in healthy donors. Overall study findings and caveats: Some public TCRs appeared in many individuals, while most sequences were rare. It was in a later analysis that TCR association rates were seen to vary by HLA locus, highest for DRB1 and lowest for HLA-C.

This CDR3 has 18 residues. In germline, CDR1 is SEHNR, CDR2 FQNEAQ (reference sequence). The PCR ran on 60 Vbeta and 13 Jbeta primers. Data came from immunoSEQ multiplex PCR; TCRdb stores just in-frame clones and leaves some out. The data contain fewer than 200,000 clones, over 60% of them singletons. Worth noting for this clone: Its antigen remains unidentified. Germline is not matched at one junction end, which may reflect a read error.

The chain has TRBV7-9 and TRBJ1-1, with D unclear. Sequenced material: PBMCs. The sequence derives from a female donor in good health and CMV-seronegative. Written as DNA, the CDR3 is TGTTCCAGCAGCTACTATTCTCTTCGGGAGGCAAAGTCTTCCCGAGCTTTCTTT. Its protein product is CSSSYYSLREAKSSRAFF.